This is a list of T cell receptor beta chains from one sample in a study of blood T cells in healthy people across ages. TCRdb ran MiXCR on the 5' RACE reads and lists one entry per CDR3 protein. The table lists roughly 800,000 distinct CDR3 sequences, 58% of them singletons. The specimen sequenced was blood. The receptors shown here come from a man aged 30 to 45 in good health. The CDR3 runs from the conserved cysteine through the conserved F or W.

j_gene | v_gene | len | CDR3aa
TRBJ2-1 | TRBV6-6 | 14 | CASSQPQGPNEQFF
TRBJ1-2 | TRBV20-1 | 14 | CSARDLGFDYGYTF
TRBJ1-2 | TRBV10-3 | 16 | CAISELDRSYNYGYTF
TRBJ2-7 | TRBV4-2 | 15 | CASSQERGRYNEQYF
TRBJ2-1 | TRBV5-1 | 14 | CASSPRGGQDEQFF
TRBJ2-7 | TRBV7-6 | 15 | CASSLAPVGHNEQYF
TRBJ2-5 | TRBV7-9 | 18 | CASSLEWRNWTGKETQYF
TRBJ2-6 | TRBV21-1 | 19 | CASSKVREETNSGANVLTF
TRBJ2-1 | TRBV7-9 | 14 | CASSSTSGYNEQFF
TRBJ2-7 | TRBV5-1 | 14 | CASRPDRFAYEQYF
TRBJ2-5 | TRBV5-1 | 13 | CASSFYGGETQYF
TRBJ2-5 | TRBV9 | 14 | CASSVFALQGTQYF
TRBJ1-2 | TRBV6-5 | 15 | CASSYSTGHDYGYTF
TRBJ2-1 | TRBV20-1 | 15 | CSAPKSGSTYNEQFF
TRBJ2-3 | TRBV7-2 | 15 | CASSLEGPTTDTQYF
TRBJ2-7 | TRBV7-3 | 13 | CASSAVPFSEQYF
TRBJ2-6 | TRBV6-5 | 15 | CASSYTVSGANVLTF
TRBJ2-5 | TRBV5-5 | 18 | CASSSPYDRGKKLETQYF
TRBJ2-7 | TRBV21-1 | 12 | CASSKSHYEQYF
TRBJ2-3 | TRBV12-3/TRBV12-4 | 15 | CASSFAGKTTDTQYF
TRBJ2-7 | TRBV12-3/TRBV12-4 | 12 | CASRRESYEQYF
TRBJ2-1 | TRBV20-1 | 14 | CSAHGTGAYNEQFF
TRBJ2-2 | TRBV20-1 | 13 | CGSGPQYTGELFF
TRBJ2-5 | TRBV28 | 12 | CASSRPPETQYF
TRBJ1-1 | TRBV7-2 | 14 | CASSSSPGNTEAFF
TRBJ2-1 | TRBV4-2 | 16 | CASSQETQRGGDEQFF
TRBJ1-6 | TRBV7-2 | 15 | CASSGSDTYNSPLHF
TRBJ2-1 | TRBV20-1 | 15 | CSAQRLAGSYNEQFF
TRBJ1-1 | TRBV6-1 | 15 | CASSDRGTFDTEAFF
TRBJ2-3 | TRBV14 | 16 | CASSQDLREYADTQYF
TRBJ2-5 | TRBV3-1 | 16 | CASSQGGHPSQETQYF
TRBJ2-6 | TRBV5-1 | 16 | CATGLAGGQGANVLTF
TRBJ2-7 | TRBV7-2 | 14 | CASSPDGGGRELYF
TRBJ2-7 | TRBV4-3 | 14 | CASSQVEWGGEQYF
TRBJ2-2 | TRBV5-1 | 16 | CASGPLPGMNTGELFF
TRBJ2-1 | TRBV9 | 16 | CASSVGQGAFYNEQFF
TRBJ2-7 | TRBV29-1 | 15 | CSVSGGAEKSYEQYF
TRBJ1-2 | TRBV20-1 | 16 | CSADSGRLPQGYGYTF
. | TRBV7-8 | 16 | CASSQDPGTGSNEQYF
TRBJ1-1 | TRBV9 | 14 | CASSGGTGNTEAFF
TRBJ2-6 | TRBV12-3/TRBV12-4 | 15 | CASSDGSSGANVLTF
TRBJ2-7 | TRBV29-1 | 11 | CSVGQTNEQYF
. | TRBV13 | 15 | CASSSPGQGWYEQYF
TRBJ2-7 | TRBV6-6 | 14 | CASRLDPGPTEQYF
TRBJ1-2 | TRBV12-3/TRBV12-4 | 14 | CASSLSSDGVSYTF
TRBJ2-4 | TRBV10-3 | 13 | CAISEHGTGVQYF
TRBJ1-2 | TRBV6-6 | 15 | CASSHQTEGIYGYTF
TRBJ2-5 | TRBV20-1 | 16 | CSARDARAGTRTTQYF
TRBJ1-2 | TRBV20-1 | 11 | CSARGLRSYTF
TRBJ2-7 | TRBV4-3 | 15 | CASSQDPAGPYEQYF
TRBJ1-5 | TRBV28 | 13 | CASISQADLAQHF
TRBJ2-5 | TRBV29-1 | 11 | CSVNREETPYF
TRBJ2-6 | TRBV5-1 | 13 | CASSVAASNVLTF
TRBJ2-1 | TRBV9 | 15 | CASNPTPGVMDEQFF
TRBJ2-7 | TRBV7-2 | 12 | CASSYTLYEQYF